These T cell receptor beta chains were read from a single sample in a study of blood T cell repertoires in COVID-19. The protocol was immunoSEQ multiplex PCR, while the TCRdb copy is restricted to in-frame clones and leaves out a portion. Of 250,000 or so clones listed, 84% are singletons. Sequencing used peripheral blood. Every receptor here comes from a middle-aged woman who had recovered from COVID-19. CDR3s include the opening cysteine and the closing phenylalanine or tryptophan. The order of the fields is J gene, clone size, V gene, D gene, CDR3 DNA, CDR3 protein. A D gene is named only where the DNA matches it firmly. Only some rows state a clone size, as once, few, many or a class for expanded clones.

j_gene: TRBJ1-4; abundance: .; v_gene: TRBV30; d_gene: .; CDR3nt: TGTGCCTGGAGTGTATTGGACGTCGGGGGAAAACTGTTTTTT; CDR3aa: CAWSVLDVGGKLFF
j_gene: TRBJ2-7; abundance: .; v_gene: TRBV5-1; d_gene: TRBD1; CDR3nt: TGCGCCAGCAGCCAGCAGGACAGGTCCCACGAGCAGTACTTC; CDR3aa: CASSQQDRSHEQYF
j_gene: TRBJ1-5; abundance: .; v_gene: TRBV2; d_gene: .; CDR3nt: TGTGCCAGCAGTGAAATCCAGGGGTATCAGCCCCAGCATTTT; CDR3aa: CASSEIQGYQPQHF
j_gene: TRBJ2-1; abundance: .; v_gene: TRBV5-1; d_gene: .; CDR3nt: TGCGCCAGCAGCGCTGGACAGTCGATGGGTGAGCAGTTCTTC; CDR3aa: CASSAGQSMGEQFF
j_gene: TRBJ1-6; abundance: .; v_gene: TRBV28; d_gene: .; CDR3nt: TGTGCCAGCAGTCGGGCGGGCATTTCCTATAATTCACCCCTCCACTTT; CDR3aa: CASSRAGISYNSPLHF
j_gene: TRBJ1-2; abundance: few; v_gene: TRBV5-8; d_gene: .; CDR3nt: TGTGCCAGCAGCCAGCTCCCCGCGACCCACAGATTTAACTATGGCTACACCTTC; CDR3aa: CASSQLPATHRFNYGYTF
j_gene: TRBJ1-2; abundance: .; v_gene: TRBV27; d_gene: TRBD1; CDR3nt: TGTGCCAGCAGTCCGGACAGGGCGAACTATGGCTACACCTTC; CDR3aa: CASSPDRANYGYTF
j_gene: TRBJ2-4; abundance: .; v_gene: TRBV7-8; d_gene: .; CDR3nt: TGTGCCAGCAGCCCCCGGTTGGGGGCCTCCACAAACATTCAGTACTTC; CDR3aa: CASSPRLGASTNIQYF
j_gene: TRBJ1-1; abundance: .; v_gene: TRBV5-6; d_gene: .; CDR3nt: TGTGCCAGCAGTTTACCGCAGGGGTGGGACACTGAAGCTTTCTTT; CDR3aa: CASSLPQGWDTEAFF
j_gene: TRBJ1-4; abundance: .; v_gene: TRBV15; d_gene: .; CDR3nt: TGTGCCACCAGCAGAGATAAAACAGCAAAACTGTTTTTT; CDR3aa: CATSRDKTAKLFF
j_gene: TRBJ2-1; abundance: .; v_gene: TRBV28; d_gene: TRBD1; CDR3nt: TGTGCCAGCAGTTTACAGGGACAGGACTACAATGAGCAGTTCTTC; CDR3aa: CASSLQGQDYNEQFF
j_gene: TRBJ2-5; abundance: .; v_gene: TRBV24-1; d_gene: .; CDR3nt: TGTGCCACCAGTGATTTAGGGACTGGAGAGACCCAGTACTTC; CDR3aa: CATSDLGTGETQYF
j_gene: TRBJ1-4; abundance: .; v_gene: TRBV27; d_gene: .; CDR3nt: TGTGCCAGCAGATACACAGGGAGGGTAGCTGAAAAACTGTTTTTT; CDR3aa: CASRYTGRVAEKLFF
j_gene: TRBJ2-5; abundance: .; v_gene: TRBV24-1; d_gene: TRBD2; CDR3nt: TGTGCCACCAGTGACGCTAGCGCGGGGGGGTCGGAGACCCAGTACTTC; CDR3aa: CATSDASAGGSETQYF
j_gene: TRBJ1-5; abundance: .; v_gene: TRBV6-1; d_gene: TRBD1; CDR3nt: TGTGCCAGCAGTGAACCCTCCGGGACAGACAATCAGCCCCAGCATTTT; CDR3aa: CASSEPSGTDNQPQHF
j_gene: TRBJ2-1; abundance: few; v_gene: TRBV28; d_gene: .; CDR3nt: TGTGCCAGCAGTCCAACCGACAGCAATGAGCAGTTCTTC; CDR3aa: CASSPTDSNEQFF
j_gene: TRBJ1-3; abundance: few; v_gene: TRBV2; d_gene: .; CDR3nt: TGTGCCAGCAGTTGGAGAGGGAGCAGCTCTGGAAACACCATATATTTT; CDR3aa: CASSWRGSSSGNTIYF
j_gene: TRBJ1-5; abundance: .; v_gene: TRBV4-1; d_gene: .; CDR3nt: TGCGCCAGCAGCATACAGGGTACGAGCAATCAGCCCCAGCATTTT; CDR3aa: CASSIQGTSNQPQHF
j_gene: TRBJ1-2; abundance: .; v_gene: TRBV5-1; d_gene: .; CDR3nt: TGCGCCAGCAGCTTGGGGGGTGCGGGAGAGGCTGGCTACACCTTC; CDR3aa: CASSLGGAGEAGYTF
j_gene: TRBJ1-2; abundance: .; v_gene: TRBV6-5; d_gene: TRBD1; CDR3nt: TGTGCCAGCAGTTTCACAGGGGGGGGTAACTATGGCTACACCTTC; CDR3aa: CASSFTGGGNYGYTF